Presented here are 29 T cell receptor beta chains from one specimen sequenced in a study of blood T cell repertoires in COVID-19. The table came from immunoSEQ multiplex PCR; TCRdb's copy has only in-frame clones and leaves some out. The top ten clones hold 7.7% of a sample with roughly 180,000 clones, 70% to 90% of them seen once. The sample comprised peripheral blood. These receptors were collected from a man between 40 and 49 years old who had recovered from COVID-19.

This chain connects TRBV6-5 to TRBJ1-4; D is possibly TRBD1 (5 bases). V was trimmed by 8 bases and J by 8 bases, leaving 15 bases between them. CDR1 is MNHEY, CDR2 SVGAGI, per germline. The CDR3 loop spans 13 amino acids. The CDR3 loop is CASRTGLAEKLFF. The CDR3 region has the DNA TGTGCCAGCCGAACAGGATTGGCGGAAAAACTGTTTTTT.

V gene TRBV18 combines with J gene TRBJ2-1, with D maybe TRBD1 (6 bases). The V gene lost 3 bases and the J gene lost 14 bases, with 17 bases spanning the gap. CDR3 length: 13 residues. Per germline, CDR1 KGHSH and CDR2 LQKENI. The CDR3 here is CASSPQQGSGKFF. The DNA of the CDR3 is TGTGCCAGCTCACCTCAACAGGGTTCGGGGAAGTTCTTC.

A few counts support this clone. The junction does not match germline at one end; this may be a read error. V usage is TRBV12-3 or TRBV12-4 and J usage is TRBJ1-4; TRBD1 matches 10 bases. This CDR3 is 12 amino acids long. The CDR3 coding sequence is TGTGCCAGCAGCTCCGGGACAGGGGAACGGGTTTTT. Amino acid sequence: CASSSGTGERVF.

The rearrangement joins TRBV5-4 to TRBJ2-1; 10 nucleotides agree with TRBD2. The J segment lost 8 bases and the V segment lost 2 bases, leaving 4 bases of the junction unmatched. This CDR3 spans 14 amino acids. Germline V CDR1 and CDR2: SGHNT, YYREEE (reference sequence). CDR3 in DNA: TGTGCCAGCAGCTTAAGCGGGAGGGCCGATGAGCAGTTCTTC. The encoded protein is CASSLSGRADEQFF.

CDR3 sequence reads: CASSLGPVERDLHYEQYF. The CDR3, as DNA: TGTGCCAGCAGTTTGGGCCCGGTCGAGCGGGATTTGCACTACGAGCAGTACTTC. The chain recombines TRBV28 with TRBJ2-7; 7 bases line up with TRBD2. V shed 3 bases, J shed 3 bases, and the junction held 17 bases outside the gene matches. The germline V gene encodes CDR1 MDHEN and CDR2 SYDVKM. CDR3 length: 18 amino acids.

V and J are TRBV6-6 and TRBJ2-2, with 9 bases matching TRBD1. Germline V gene data show CDR1 as MNHNY and CDR2 as SVGAGI (reference sequence). This CDR3 spans 15 amino acids. Germline trimming cut 4 bases from V and 5 bases from J; bases unmatched to any gene: 5. The CDR3, as DNA: TGTGCCAGCAGTTCCCGACAGGGGGGAACCGGGGAGCTGTTTTTT. Its translation is CASSSRQGGTGELFF.

This rearrangement joins TRBV11-2 to TRBJ2-5, with 12 bases matching TRBD2. J gave up 2 bases and V 0 bases, and 10 bases lay outside the gene matches. The CDR3 consists of 19 residues. Germline CDR1 and CDR2: SGHAT and FQNNGV. The CDR3 spells CASSLDHLAGGLYQETQYF. The CDR3 region has the DNA TGTGCCAGCAGCTTAGATCATCTAGCGGGGGGGTTATATCAAGAGACCCAGTACTTC.

The V and J genes are TRBV28 and TRBJ1-2; D possibly corresponds to TRBD1 (5 bases). Germline CDR1 and CDR2: MDHEN and SYDVKM. Trimming removed 1 base from V and 8 bases from J, with 14 bases in between. This CDR3 comprises 14 residues. CDR3 amino acids: CASSLFKTVGGYTF. In nucleotides, the CDR3 is TGTGCCAGCAGTTTATTTAAGACAGTTGGGGGCTACACCTTC.

This clone came up once. The chain recombines TRBV4-1 with TRBJ2-1, with TRBD2 identical over 8 bases. V dropped 1 base and J dropped 4; count of bases not matched to a gene: 6. Germline CDR1 is MGHRA and CDR2 is YSYEKL. This CDR3 has 16 residues. The CDR3 DNA reads as TGCGCCAGCAGCCAAGCGGGAGGGGAGTTTTACAATGAGCAGTTCTTC. Protein: CASSQAGGEFYNEQFF.

The CDR3 protein is CAISESKGSSTDTQYF. The CDR3 region has the DNA TGTGCCATCAGTGAGTCAAAGGGGTCATCCACAGATACGCAGTATTTT. This chain links TRBV10-3 with TRBJ2-3, with D maybe TRBD1 (5 bases). CDR1 is ENHRY and CDR2 is SYGVKD in the germline V gene. V gave up 0 bases and J gave up 2 bases, with 12 bases separating them. The CDR3 extends over 16 amino acids.

This clone was detected a few times. This chain uses TRBV7-9 with TRBJ2-5; 9 bases match TRBD2. CDR3 length: 15 amino acids. V lost 2 bases, J lost 3 bases, and 4 bases stayed unmatched. CDR1 SEHNR and CDR2 FQNEAQ come from the germline V gene (reference sequence). The DNA for the CDR3 is TGTGCCAGCAGCTTATTGTTAGCGGGGGAAGAGACCCAGTACTTC. This gives the protein CASSLLLAGEETQYF.

The table lists this clone with a count of one. This sequence joins TRBV13 and TRBJ1-2; the match to TRBD1 covers 8 bases. Per germline, CDR1 PRHDT and CDR2 FYEKMQ (reference sequence). The CDR3 is 16 residues long. V was pared by 5 bases and J by 3 bases, with 11 bases of the junction left unmatched. The CDR3 sequence: CASSNRGLNPYYGYTF. Here the CDR3 DNA reads TGTGCCAGCAGCAACAGGGGGTTGAACCCCTACTATGGCTACACCTTC.

This chain joins TRBV10-3 and TRBJ2-1, with D tentatively TRBD2 (5 bases). This CDR3 is built from 13 residues. The ends were cut back, 0 bases at V and 8 bases at J, with 8 bases in the middle. Germline V gene data show CDR1 as ENHRY and CDR2 as SYGVKD. This CDR3 reads CAISESAGDEQFF. The CDR3 nucleotides are TGTGCCATCAGTGAGTCGGCGGGTGATGAGCAGTTCTTC.

V gene TRBV9 combines with J gene TRBJ2-5, with a weak D call TRBD1 (5 bases). Germline V gene sequence: CDR1 SGDLS, CDR2 YYNGEE. Trimming pared 4 bases from V and 5 bases from J, leaving 18 bases between. This CDR3 has 15 amino acids. This CDR3 is CASSTGAEASETQYF. CDR3 nucleotides: TGTGCCAGCAGCACAGGTGCTGAGGCCTCGGAGACCCAGTACTTC.

This chain connects TRBV4-3 to TRBJ1-2; no firm D call. The CDR3 is 13 residues long. Germline CDR1 LGHNA, CDR2 YSLEER. Trimming removed 0 bases from V and 8 bases from J, with 10 bases in between. In DNA, the CDR3 is TGCGCCAGCAGCCAAGATTGGCAGCGAGGCTACACCTTC. This encodes CASSQDWQRGYTF.

This sequence joins TRBV7-9 and TRBJ2-4, with 15 positions matching TRBD2. The CDR3 has 18 amino acids. Germline CDR1 is SEHNR and CDR2 is FQNEAQ (reference sequence). V gave up 5 bases and J gave up 0 bases; unmatched junction bases: 5. CDR3 loop: CASSPGLAGGLAKNIQYF. CDR3 DNA: TGTGCCAGCAGCCCGGGACTAGCGGGGGGTTTAGCCAAAAACATTCAGTACTTC.

This clone was detected a few times. The chain carries TRBV6-5 and TRBJ1-3, with D tentatively TRBD1 (6 bases). The germline V and J ends were trimmed by 5 bases and 4 bases, with 12 bases remaining between them. This CDR3 region has 14 residues. The germline V gene has CDR1 MNHEY and CDR2 SVGAGI. This CDR3 reads CASSPGHLGNTIYF. CDR3 nucleotides: TGTGCCAGCAGTCCGGGACACTTAGGAAACACCATATATTTT.

The genes are TRBV6-2 or TRBV6-3 and TRBJ1-1; 7 bases fit TRBD1. The CDR3 is 13 residues long. The V gene's germline CDR1 is MNHEY and CDR2 SVGEGT. V was clipped by 2 bases and J by 5 bases; unmatched bases: 2. CDR3 DNA: TGTGCCAGCAGTTACCTGGGACAGACTGAAGCTTTCTTT. Translated: CASSYLGQTEAFF.

V usage is TRBV7-9 and J usage is TRBJ2-2; the D gene is possibly TRBD2 (5 bases). The V end lost 4 bases, the J end lost 7 bases, and 7 bases lay between the germline ends. Germline CDR1 SEHNR, CDR2 FQNEAQ (reference sequence). This CDR3 has 12 residues. In nucleotides, the CDR3 is TGTGCCAGCAGCTCGGAGGTCGGGGAGCTGTTTTTT. It specifies CASSSEVGELFF.

This chain uses TRBV27 with TRBJ1-5; TRBD1 might be the D (6 bases). In germline, CDR1 is MNHEY, CDR2 SMNVEV (reference sequence). The length of the CDR3 is 15 residues. Trimming removed 5 bases from V and 5 bases from J, with 16 bases in between. This CDR3 is CASSLAGAIDQPQHF. The CDR3 DNA sequence: TGTGCCAGCAGTCTTGCGGGGGCAATAGATCAGCCCCAGCATTTT.

V is TRBV3-1 (or the pseudogene TRBV3-2) and J is TRBJ1-5; D is unclear. V lost 1 base and J lost 2, with 9 bases in between. This CDR3 is 15 amino acids long. CDR1 LGHDT and CDR2 YNNKEL come from the germline V gene (reference sequence). The CDR3 DNA follows: TGTGCCAGCAGCCAAGGGAGCGGGGGCAATCAGCCCCAGCATTTT. Its protein product is CASSQGSGGNQPQHF.

The rearrangement uses TRBV5-1 and TRBJ1-4; D not certain. CDR1 SGHRS and CDR2 YFSETQ come from the germline V gene. Trimming took 0 bases from V and 0 from J, leaving 12 bases between them. The CDR3 is 17 amino acids. CDR3 bases: TGCGCCAGCAGCTTGGTCCCCCTGGGCGCAACTAATGAAAAACTGTTTTTT. Translating it yields CASSLVPLGATNEKLFF.

The chain couples TRBV2 to TRBJ2-7, with D perhaps matching TRBD1 (6 bases). This CDR3 is built from 12 residues. The germline V gene has CDR1 SNHLY and CDR2 FYNNEI. V was trimmed by 8 bases and J by 3 bases, leaving 11 bases between them. In nucleotides, the CDR3 is TGTGCCAGCCGACAGGTGGGCTACGAGCAGTACTTC. This sequence encodes CASRQVGYEQYF.

The CDR3 here is CASSHTTPGLAVYNEQFF. CDR3 sequence (DNA): TGCGCCAGCAGCCATACGACCCCGGGACTAGCTGTTTACAATGAGCAGTTCTTC. This rearrangement joins TRBV5-1 to TRBJ2-1; 9 bases match TRBD2. In germline, CDR1 is SGHRS, CDR2 YFSETQ. This CDR3 comprises 18 residues. J lost 4 bases, V lost 4 bases, and 15 bases had no gene match.

The rearrangement uses TRBV9 and TRBJ2-3; 7 positions match TRBD1. Germline assignment: CDR1 SGDLS and CDR2 YYNGEE. The ends lost 0 bases at V and 3 bases at J; junction bases unmatched: 7. CDR3 size: 16 residues. The CDR3 protein is CASSVGAGGSTDTQYF. The CDR3 region has the DNA TGTGCCAGCAGCGTAGGGGCAGGGGGTTCGACAGATACGCAGTATTTT.

The genes are TRBV28 and TRBJ2-7, with D perhaps matching TRBD1 (7 bases). The CDR3 runs to 16 residues. In germline, CDR1 is MDHEN, CDR2 SYDVKM. Trimming stripped 3 bases from V and 3 bases from J, with 18 bases between. The CDR3 is CASSLGRRGPSYEQYF. Here the CDR3 DNA reads TGTGCCAGCAGTTTGGGCAGGAGGGGGCCGAGCTACGAGCAGTACTTC.

This sequence joins TRBV9 and TRBJ2-1, with TRBD1 identical over 7 bases. CDR3 length equals 15 residues. V shed 4 bases, J shed 6 bases, and the junction held 10 bases outside the gene matches. From germline, CDR1 is SGDLS and CDR2 YYNGEE. The CDR3 DNA reads TGTGCCAGCAGCCCCGGGACAGACCCCCGCAATGAGCAGTTCTTC. Translated, it gives CASSPGTDPRNEQFF. Together with reference TRBV9 and TRBJ2-1, the CDR3 gives the full variable domain: DSGVTQTPKHLITATGQRVTLRCSPRSGDLSVYWYQQSLDQGLQFLIQYYNGEERAKGNILERFSAQQFPDLHSELNLSSLELGDSALYFCASSPGTDPRNEQFFGPGTRLTVL.

The rearrangement uses TRBV21-1 and TRBJ2-3; TRBD1, the table's D call, was not compared with the DNA. TRBV21-1 is marked as a pseudogene. The CDR3 consists of 20 residues. The CDR3 spells CASSMRMRNRGAFCTDTQYF. The CDR3 coding sequence is TGTGCCAGCAGCATGAGGATGAGGAACAGGGGCGCCTTTTGCACAGATACGCAGTATTTT.

A single count supports this clone. The chain combines TRBV6-2 or TRBV6-3 with TRBJ2-2; TRBD2 might be the D (6 bases). Germline CDR1 reads MNHEY; CDR2 reads SVGEGT. The CDR3 extends over 16 amino acids. V lost 2 bases, J lost 4 bases, and 14 bases lay in between. The CDR3 DNA is TGTGCCAGCAGTTACCGACCGGGAGTTGGCACCGGGGAGCTGTTTTTT. This codes for CASSYRPGVGTGELFF.